The 22 T cell receptor beta chains reported below all come from one sample, sequenced in a study of early T cells in non-severe SARS-CoV-2 infection. TCRdb used MiXCR to reprocess the 5' RACE reads, holding one entry per CDR3 protein. Of over 45,000 distinct CDR3 sequences listed, under 7.5% are singletons. The sample here was whole blood, taken at baseline. The origin of the receptors is an adult who was a healthcare worker with PCR-confirmed SARS-CoV-2 infection or an uninfected control (not recorded which).

This clonotype was picked up many times. The chain combines TRBV29-1 with TRBJ2-2, with a possible D match to TRBD2 (6 bases). This CDR3 has 14 residues. Trimming shortened V by 6 bases and J by 6 bases, and 17 bases separated the two germline ends. Germline V gene data show CDR1 as SQVTM and CDR2 as ANQGSEA. The CDR3 DNA is TGCAGCGTCGGGAGAGGCAAGGGGCCCGGGGAGCTGTTTTTT. Protein product: CSVGRGKGPGELFF.

This clonotype occurred a few times. This chain joins TRBV12-3 or TRBV12-4 and TRBJ2-3; D is uncertain. V lost 1 base and J lost 3, with 8 bases in between. This CDR3 spans 14 amino acids. The CDR3 nucleotides read TGTGCCAGCAGTTTAGTAACAGAAACAGATACGCAGTATTTT. Residues: CASSLVTETDTQYF.

The genes are TRBV20-1 and TRBJ2-7; D remains unclear. In germline, CDR1 is DFQATT, CDR2 SNEGSKA (reference sequence). The CDR3 runs 12 residues. The ends were cut back, 3 bases at V and 1 base at J, with 7 bases in the middle. In DNA, the CDR3 is TGCAGTGCTAGGATAAGGTCCTACGAGCAGTACTTC. Residues: CSARIRSYEQYF.

This clonotype was found a few times. The V and J genes are TRBV18 and TRBJ2-7; 7 positions match TRBD1. V trimming: 4 bases; J trimming: 3 bases; junction bases outside the gene matches: 9. CDR1 KGHSH and CDR2 LQKENI come from the germline V gene. The CDR3 spans 15 residues. CDR3 residues: CASSLSGTVFYEQYF. CDR3 nucleotides: TGTGCCAGCTCACTATCCGGGACAGTATTCTACGAGCAGTACTTC.

This clonotype has a handful of counts. This sequence joins TRBV20-1 and TRBJ2-1, with 10 bases identical to TRBD2. Germline trimming cut 0 bases from V and 7 bases from J; bases unmatched to any gene: 6. Germline lookup yields CDR1 DFQATT and CDR2 SNEGSKA (reference sequence). The CDR3 loop spans 15 amino acids. CDR3 protein: CSARDPAGGQNEQFF. CDR3 coding DNA: TGCAGTGCTAGAGATCCAGCGGGGGGGCAGAATGAGCAGTTCTTC.

This sequence joins TRBV7-9 and TRBJ1-1; TRBD1 aligns across 8 bases. Germline assignment: CDR1 SEHNR and CDR2 FQNEAQ (reference sequence). After removal of 6 bases from V and 0 bases from J, the junction contained 3 bases not matched to a gene. This CDR3 is 14 amino acids long. In DNA form, the CDR3 reads TGTGCCAGCAGTAGGGACAGGCTGAACACTGAAGCTTTCTTT. Translating it yields CASSRDRLNTEAFF. Together with reference TRBV7-9 and TRBJ1-1, the CDR3 gives the full variable domain: DTGVSQNPRHKITKRGQNVTFRCDPISEHNRLYWYRQTLGQGPEFLTYFQNEAQLEKSRLLSDRFSAERPKGSFSTLEIQRTEQGDSAMYLCASSRDRLNTEAFFGQGTRLTVV.

V gene TRBV14 combines with J gene TRBJ1-2; TRBD1 is a possible D gene (5 bases). The CDR3 contains 13 residues. Germline V gene sequence: CDR1 SGHDN, CDR2 FVKESK. Trimming took 3 bases from V and 4 from J, leaving 9 bases between them. The CDR3 spells CASSHQDTYGYTF. In DNA form, the CDR3 reads TGTGCCAGCAGCCACCAGGACACCTATGGCTACACCTTC.

A few counts support this clonotype. V and J are TRBV6-1 and TRBJ2-5; possible D gene TRBD1, 6 bases. This CDR3 has 14 residues. From germline, CDR1 is MNHNS and CDR2 SASEGT. The V and J ends lost 4 bases and 5 bases respectively, with 14 bases between them. The CDR3 region is CASSGYRVGETQYF. The CDR3 bases are TGTGCCAGCAGTGGGTACAGGGTCGGGGAGACCCAGTACTTC.

This clonotype was observed many times. CDR3 region: CASGLTSRLGWDEQFF. The CDR3 DNA reads as TGTGCCAGCGGGCTGACTAGCCGCTTGGGGTGGGATGAGCAGTTCTTC. The chain couples TRBV5-6 to TRBJ2-1; 7 bases fit TRBD2. The ends lost 7 bases at V and 8 bases at J; junction bases unmatched: 18. The CDR3 is 16 amino acids. In germline, CDR1 is SGHDT, CDR2 YYEEEE.

In regard to this clonotype: Being one base from a much bigger clone, this may be a read error. The rearrangement joins TRBV5-1 to TRBJ2-5; unclear D gene. The CDR3 totals 13 residues. The V gene lost 0 bases and the J gene lost 5 bases, with 8 bases spanning the gap. Germline CDR1 is SGHRS and CDR2 is YFSETQ. This CDR3 reads CASSLVGWETQYF. Written as DNA, the CDR3 is TGCGCCAGCAGCTTGGTGGGATGGGAGACCCAGTACTTC.

This clonotype was counted many times. V is TRBV7-2 and J is TRBJ1-1; TRBD1 aligns across 7 bases. Per germline, CDR1 SGHTA and CDR2 FQGNSA. The V segment lost 5 bases and the J segment 3 bases; nucleotides outside the gene matches: 9. This CDR3 is built from 15 residues. The CDR3 bases are TGTGCCAGCAGCCCGTGGGTCAGGGGGGACACTGAAGCTTTCTTT. This gives the protein CASSPWVRGDTEAFF.

This clonotype appeared many times. V is TRBV6-6 and J is TRBJ2-5; no definite D call. Trimming cost V 0 bases and J 1 base, with 9 bases left between them. CDR3 size: 15 residues. Germline V gene lookup returns CDR1 MNHNY and CDR2 SVGAGI (reference sequence). The CDR3 coding sequence is TGTGCCAGCAGTTACTCGAGAGTGGCCCAAGAGACCCAGTACTTC. Translated: CASSYSRVAQETQYF.

This chain's CDR3 is CASSPDRSYGYTF. The CDR3 bases are TGTGCCAGCAGCCCGGACAGGAGCTATGGCTACACCTTC. The rearrangement links TRBV11-2 to TRBJ1-2; 7 positions match TRBD1. The V and J ends lost 5 bases and 4 bases, in that order; junction bases with no gene match: 4. The CDR3 runs to 13 residues. Germline lookup yields CDR1 SGHAT and CDR2 FQNNGV.

This clonotype was counted only a few times. The genes are TRBV20-1 and TRBJ2-3, with 9 bases lining up with TRBD2. The CDR3 contains 12 residues. Germline CDR1 reads DFQATT; CDR2 reads SNEGSKA (reference sequence). Germline trimming cut 8 bases from V and 6 bases from J; bases unmatched to any gene: 6. The CDR3 loop reads CSSLAGPDTQYF. The CDR3 DNA reads as TGCAGTTCCCTAGCGGGGCCTGATACGCAGTATTTT.

The chain links TRBV12-3 or TRBV12-4 to TRBJ2-7, with 8 bases lining up with TRBD2. The CDR3 is 13 amino acids. Trimming removed 3 bases from V and 9 bases from J; junction bases left unmatched: 7. DNA of the CDR3: TGTGCCAGCAGTTTGCCGACTAGCGCGGCGCAGTACTTC. It codes for CASSLPTSAAQYF.

The sample holds many counts of this clonotype. The chain recombines TRBV29-1 with TRBJ2-7; D gene ambiguous. The CDR3 runs to 12 residues. V was shortened by 4 bases and J by 6 bases, with 13 bases between the two germline ends. Per germline, CDR1 SQVTM and CDR2 ANQGSEA. The CDR3 spells CSVVGPDAEQYF. CDR3 DNA sequence: TGCAGCGTTGTGGGCCCTGACGCCGAGCAGTACTTC.

The chain uses TRBV11-2 and TRBJ1-6; no clear D gene. The CDR3 is 14 residues long. Germline loops: CDR1 SGHAT, CDR2 FQNNGV. V lost 0 bases and J 10 bases, leaving 10 bases between the germline ends. CDR3 bases: TGTGCCAGCAGCTTAGATTCCGAACACTCACCCCTCCACTTT. Its protein product is CASSLDSEHSPLHF.

In this sample, this clonotype turned up a few times. This chain uses TRBV7-2 with TRBJ1-2; the D is unclear. Germline loops: CDR1 SGHTA, CDR2 FQGNSA. The CDR3 totals 13 residues. The ends were cut back, 1 base at V and 4 bases at J, with 7 bases in the middle. The CDR3 here is CASSLGSGYGYTF. The DNA of the CDR3 is TGTGCCAGCAGCTTAGGAAGTGGCTATGGCTACACCTTC.

This clonotype was recorded many times. V and J are TRBV27 and TRBJ1-1; no definite D call. CDR3 size: 13 residues. The V and J ends lost 5 bases and 6 bases respectively, with 13 bases between them. The germline CDR1 and CDR2 sequences are MNHEY and SMNVEV (reference sequence). CDR3 nucleotides: TGTGCCAGCAGTCTCCCCGGGTCGGCTGAAGCTTTCTTT. Encoded protein: CASSLPGSAEAFF.

The gene calls are TRBV5-6 and TRBJ2-5; TRBD2 aligns across 11 bases. From germline, CDR1 is SGHDT and CDR2 YYEEEE. The CDR3 sequence is 14 residues long. V gave up 3 bases and J gave up 5 bases; unmatched junction bases: 3. Here the CDR3 reads CASSSASGGETQYF. CDR3 nucleotide sequence: TGTGCCAGCAGCTCGGCTAGCGGGGGGGAGACCCAGTACTTC.

On this clonotype itself: A much larger clone lies a single base off, so this may be a read error. The chain has TRBV7-9 and TRBJ2-7; maybe TRBD2 (5 bases). CDR1 is SEHNR and CDR2 is FQNEAQ in the germline V gene (reference sequence). The CDR3 totals 15 residues. DNA of the CDR3: TGTGCCAACAGCCTTCTCCCCAGAGCGGCCTACGAGCAGTACTTC. Translating gives CANSLLPRAAYEQYF.

The table lists this clonotype with many counts. J is TRBJ2-3 and V is TRBV29-1; D tentatively fits TRBD1 or TRBD2 (7 bases each). With 5 bases removed from V and 3 bases from J, the gap between germline ends came to 12 bases. Germline loops: CDR1 SQVTM, CDR2 ANQGSEA. CDR3 length equals 13 residues. This CDR3 is CSVRQGGTDTQYF. As DNA, the CDR3 is TGCAGCGTTCGCCAGGGGGGGACAGATACGCAGTATTTT.